These 29 T cell receptor beta chains were sequenced from one sample in a study of blood T cell repertoires in COVID-19. Assay: immunoSEQ multiplex PCR; the TCRdb copy retains only in-frame clones and omits some. The sample has about 76,000 clones; around nine tenths are singletons. The material sequenced was peripheral blood. Receptors were obtained from a middle-aged man with active COVID-19.

The rearrangement joins TRBV6-5 to TRBJ1-1; 7 nucleotides line up with TRBD1. This CDR3 is 14 amino acids long. CDR1 and CDR2 from the germline V gene are MNHEY and SVGAGI. Unmatched junction bases numbered 4, after V lost 6 bases and J lost 0 bases. The DNA for the CDR3 is TGTGCCAGCAGAAGGGGGCAGCTGAACACTGAAGCTTTCTTT. Translating gives CASRRGQLNTEAFF.

The J gene is TRBJ2-7, the V gene TRBV5-1; 9 positions match TRBD2. Looked up from germline, CDR1 is SGHRS and CDR2 is YFSETQ. The CDR3 runs to 16 residues. The junction had 7 bases not matched to a gene; V was cut back by 0 bases and J by 3 bases. The CDR3 is CASSLAPTSGGYEQYF. DNA for the CDR3: TGCGCCAGCAGCTTGGCACCGACTAGCGGTGGCTACGAGCAGTACTTC.

CDR3 DNA sequence: TGCGCCAGCAGCCACTACCCGGGGCGCGAGCGGGGGCCCACCGGGGAGCTGTTTTTT. Encoded protein: CASSHYPGRERGPTGELFF. The V and J genes are TRBV4-1 and TRBJ2-2, with 8 bases that match TRBD2. There are 19 residues in the CDR3. Germline CDR1 reads MGHRA; CDR2 reads YSYEKL. The ends lost 3 bases at V and 4 bases at J; junction bases unmatched: 16.

This chain uses TRBV7-2 with TRBJ2-4; D may be TRBD1 (6 bases). The V end lost 5 bases, the J end lost 0 bases, and 23 bases lay between the germline ends. This CDR3 is built from 19 residues. The germline CDR1 and CDR2 sequences are SGHTA and FQGNSA. In DNA, the CDR3 is TGTGCCAGCAGCCAATTTCCGACAGGCCCCACCTTAGCCAAAAACATTCAGTACTTC. It is translated as CASSQFPTGPTLAKNIQYF.

The genes are TRBV11-2 and TRBJ2-1, with TRBD1 matching over 8 bases. Germline V gives CDR1 SGHAT, CDR2 FQNNGV. This CDR3 contains 13 residues. V was clipped by 7 bases and J by 7 bases; unmatched bases: 6. CDR3 residues: CASINTGGNEQFF. The DNA for the CDR3 is TGTGCCAGCATCAATACAGGGGGGAATGAGCAGTTCTTC.

This clone was recorded once. This sequence joins TRBV7-2 and TRBJ2-7, with 8 positions matching TRBD2. The germline V gene has CDR1 SGHTA and CDR2 FQGNSA. V gave up 1 base and J gave up 7 bases; unmatched junction bases: 6. CDR3 length: 14 amino acids. CDR3 nucleotide sequence: TGTGCCAGCAGCTTAGAACGGGGGGGCGGAGAGCAGTACTTC. It translates to CASSLERGGGEQYF. Filled out from reference TRBV7-2 and TRBJ2-7, the complete variable domain reads GAGVSQSPSNKVTEKGKDVELRCDPISGHTALYWYRQSLGQGLEFLIYFQGNSAPDKSGLPSDRFSAERTGGSVSTLTIQRTQQEDSAVYLCASSLERGGGEQYFGPGTRLTVT.

The chain couples TRBV6-5 to TRBJ2-4, with 12 bases aligning to TRBD2. Losses at the gene ends were 5 bases for V and 4 bases for J; bases not matched to a gene: 3. Germline CDR1 MNHEY, CDR2 SVGAGI. This CDR3 has 15 amino acids. The CDR3 here is CASSPGLAGKNIQYF. CDR3 nucleotides: TGTGCCAGCAGTCCTGGACTAGCGGGGAAAAACATTCAGTACTTC.

This clone was observed once. This sequence joins TRBV7-2 and TRBJ2-5; weak D call: TRBD1 (5 bases). V lost 1 base, J lost 3 bases, and 9 bases lay in between. The germline V gene has CDR1 SGHTA and CDR2 FQGNSA. The CDR3 extends over 14 amino acids. This CDR3 reads CASSLGQGKETQYF. As DNA, the CDR3 is TGTGCCAGCAGCTTAGGCCAGGGAAAAGAGACCCAGTACTTC. Filled out from reference TRBV7-2 and TRBJ2-5, the complete variable domain reads GAGVSQSPSNKVTEKGKDVELRCDPISGHTALYWYRQSLGQGLEFLIYFQGNSAPDKSGLPSDRFSAERTGGSVSTLTIQRTQQEDSAVYLCASSLGQGKETQYFGPGTRLLVL.

The rearrangement links TRBV9 to TRBJ2-3; TRBD2 matches 13 bases. Germline-derived CDR1 and CDR2 are SGDLS and YYNGEE. The CDR3 spans 16 residues. V was pared by 4 bases and J by 3 bases, with 5 bases of the junction left unmatched. The CDR3 is CASSPRTSGGTDTQYF. The CDR3 nucleotides read TGTGCCAGCAGCCCGAGGACTAGCGGGGGTACAGATACGCAGTATTTT.

In regard to this clone: Relative to the germline gene, one junction end is altered; a read error may explain this. The chain carries TRBV7-3 and TRBJ2-1; 7 bases map to TRBD2. Germline CDR1 and CDR2: SGHTA and FQGTGA. The CDR3 contains 11 residues. CDR3 region: CASSLLSGGLF. In nucleotides, the CDR3 is TGTGCCAGCAGCTTATTATCGGGGGGTCTCTTC.

The chain combines TRBV9 with TRBJ1-4, with D maybe TRBD1 (6 bases). The CDR3 sequence is 16 residues long. Between the trimmed V and J ends, which lost 3 bases and 0 bases, there was a span of 12 bases. CDR1 and CDR2 (germline): SGDLS, YYNGEE. The CDR3 protein is CASSDGQRATNEKLFF. The CDR3 DNA follows: TGTGCCAGCAGCGACGGACAGCGAGCAACTAATGAAAAACTGTTTTTT.

The chain combines TRBV6-6 with TRBJ2-1; 11 nucleotides match TRBD2. CDR3 length equals 15 residues. With 2 bases clipped from V and 4 bases from J, the junction kept 1 base outside the gene matches. The germline V gene encodes CDR1 MNHNY and CDR2 SVGAGI (reference sequence). CDR3 sequence (DNA): TGTGCCAGCAGTTACATAGCGGGAGGGTACAATGAGCAGTTCTTC. The encoded protein is CASSYIAGGYNEQFF.

The rearrangement links TRBV3-1 (or the pseudogene TRBV3-2) to TRBJ2-1, with D perhaps TRBD2 (6 bases). This CDR3 has 17 residues. The V gene lost 0 bases and the J gene lost 0 bases, with 12 bases spanning the gap. Germline V gene lookup returns CDR1 LGHDT and CDR2 YNNKEL (reference sequence). The CDR3 coding sequence is TGTGCCAGCAGCCAAGATCTGGGGGGTGGCTCCTACAATGAGCAGTTCTTC. Encoded protein: CASSQDLGGGSYNEQFF.

The chain uses TRBV2 and TRBJ1-4, with D perhaps matching TRBD1 (6 bases). Looked up from germline, CDR1 is SNHLY and CDR2 is FYNNEI. This CDR3 has 17 residues. V lost 6 bases and J lost 0, with 17 bases in between. This CDR3 reads CASRGGRTDATNEKLFF. The CDR3 coding sequence is TGTGCCAGCAGAGGGGGAAGGACAGACGCAACTAATGAAAAACTGTTTTTT.

In this sample, this clone turned up a few times. The rearrangement links TRBV4-1 to TRBJ1-4, with D hard to call. CDR1 and CDR2 from the germline V gene are MGHRA and YSYEKL. There are 14 residues in the CDR3. Trimming stripped 0 bases from V and 7 bases from J, with 9 bases between. This chain's CDR3 is CASSQEWGGEKLFF. CDR3 bases: TGCGCCAGCAGCCAAGAGTGGGGAGGTGAAAAACTGTTTTTT.

The rearrangement links TRBV6-4 to TRBJ1-6, with 9 bases that match TRBD1. V lost 5 bases, J lost 7 bases, and 3 bases stayed unmatched. Germline V gene lookup returns CDR1 MRHNA and CDR2 SNTAGT. The CDR3 sequence is 14 residues long. The CDR3 DNA reads TGTGCCAGCAGTAGAGGGACAGGGAATTCACCCCTCCACTTT. This sequence encodes CASSRGTGNSPLHF.

The V gene is TRBV7-9, the J gene TRBJ1-2, with 7 nucleotides matching TRBD1. The CDR3 runs to 14 residues. J was trimmed by 4 bases and V by 3 bases; bases with no gene match: 5. Germline-derived CDR1 and CDR2 are SEHNR and FQNEAQ (reference sequence). CDR3 bases: TGTGCCAGCAGCTTCACAGGGGTGAGCTATGGCTACACCTTC. It specifies CASSFTGVSYGYTF.

V and J are TRBV19 and TRBJ1-6; perhaps TRBD1 as D (6 bases). Trimming left V 5 bases short and J 5 bases short, with 13 bases between. The CDR3 length is 15 residues. Per germline, CDR1 LNHDA and CDR2 SQIVND (reference sequence). Written as DNA, the CDR3 is TGTGCCAGTAGTCCCAGGACAGCAAATAATTCACCCCTCCACTTT. It yields the protein CASSPRTANNSPLHF. The full variable domain, in which reference TRBV19 and TRBJ1-6 provide the parts outside the CDR3, is DGGITQSPKYLFRKEGQNVTLSCEQNLNHDAMYWYRQDPGQGLRLIYYSQIVNDFQKGDIAEGYSVSREKKESFPLTVTSAQKNPTAFYLCASSPRTANNSPLHFGNGTRLTVT.

The chain joins TRBV7-9 to TRBJ2-3; TRBD1 might be the D (5 bases). This CDR3 has 13 residues. Trimming left V 3 bases short and J 4 bases short, with 8 bases between. Germline V lookup: CDR1 SEHNR, CDR2 FQNEAQ (reference sequence). The CDR3 here is CASSLAGSDTQYF. DNA of the CDR3: TGTGCCAGCAGCTTGGCAGGGTCAGATACGCAGTATTTT. The full variable domain, rest sourced from reference TRBV7-9 and TRBJ2-3, is DTGVSQNPRHKITKRGQNVTFRCDPISEHNRLYWYRQTLGQGPEFLTYFQNEAQLEKSRLLSDRFSAERPKGSFSTLEIQRTEQGDSAMYLCASSLAGSDTQYFGPGTRLTVL.

The gene calls are TRBV6-5 and TRBJ2-5; D possibly corresponds to TRBD2 (6 bases). Germline-derived CDR1 and CDR2 are MNHEY and SVGAGI. V was pared by 5 bases and J by 5 bases, with 18 bases between. The CDR3 has 15 amino acids. The CDR3 DNA reads as TGTGCCAGCAGTAAAACCGGGACTGGGTGGGAGACCCAGTACTTC. This gives the protein CASSKTGTGWETQYF.

V and J are TRBV7-3 and TRBJ2-7; 7 bases align to TRBD2. Looked up from germline, CDR1 is SGHTA and CDR2 is FQGTGA. V dropped 1 base and J dropped 1; count of bases not matched to a gene: 4. The CDR3 sequence is 15 residues long. The CDR3 DNA is TGTGCCAGCAGCTTAATAGGGACTACATCCTACGAGCAGTACTTC. This translates into CASSLIGTTSYEQYF.

The J gene is TRBJ2-5, the V gene TRBV7-2, with TRBD2 identical over 9 bases. Germline V gene lookup returns CDR1 SGHTA and CDR2 FQGNSA. The CDR3 has 15 residues. V dropped 3 bases and J dropped 0; count of bases not matched to a gene: 2. The CDR3 DNA reads as TGTGCCAGCAGCTTGGCGGGGGGGTACCAAGAGACCCAGTACTTC. It encodes CASSLAGGYQETQYF. The complete variable domain, with remaining parts taken from reference TRBV7-2 and TRBJ2-5, reads GAGVSQSPSNKVTEKGKDVELRCDPISGHTALYWYRQSLGQGLEFLIYFQGNSAPDKSGLPSDRFSAERTGGSVSTLTIQRTQQEDSAVYLCASSLAGGYQETQYFGPGTRLLVL.

The gene calls are TRBV27 and TRBJ2-5; tentative D call: TRBD2 (5 bases). CDR1 is MNHEY, CDR2 SMNVEV, per germline (reference sequence). The CDR3 is 12 residues long. Deletions cut 6 bases from V and 4 bases from J, with 9 bases between. CDR3 residues: CASRDRGETQYF. The CDR3 nucleotides are TGTGCCAGCAGAGACCGGGGAGAGACCCAGTACTTC.

The gene calls are TRBV30 and TRBJ1-6; D not resolved. Trimming pared 2 bases from V and 12 bases from J, leaving 5 bases between. CDR3 length: 10 amino acids. Germline V gene sequence: CDR1 GTSNPN, CDR2 SVGIG (reference sequence). CDR3: CAWSPGPLHF. CDR3 in DNA: TGTGCCTGGAGTCCGGGACCCCTCCACTTT.

The chain couples TRBV28 to TRBJ2-3; 7 nucleotides align to TRBD1. Germline CDR1 and CDR2: MDHEN and SYDVKM. The ends lost 5 bases at V and 5 bases at J; junction bases unmatched: 4. The CDR3 runs to 13 residues. The CDR3 spells CASSVTGRDTQYF. The CDR3 region has the DNA TGTGCCAGCAGTGTGACAGGGCGAGATACGCAGTATTTT. The full variable domain, with the rest looked up from reference TRBV28 and TRBJ2-3, is DVKVTQSSRYLVKRTGEKVFLECVQDMDHENMFWYRQDPGLGLRLIYFSYDVKMKEKGDIPEGYSVSREKKERFSLILESASTNQTSMYLCASSVTGRDTQYFGPGTRLTVL.

V usage is TRBV6-2 or TRBV6-3 and J usage is TRBJ2-1; 13 positions match TRBD2. There are 16 residues in the CDR3. V shed 5 bases and J 3 bases; nucleotides not matched to a gene: 4. Germline lookup yields CDR1 MNHEY and CDR2 SVGEGT. CDR3 sequence reads: CASSDRLAGGYNEQFF. The CDR3 DNA sequence: TGTGCCAGCAGTGATCGACTAGCGGGGGGCTACAATGAGCAGTTCTTC.

The chain has TRBV27 and TRBJ2-3; the match to TRBD2 covers 7 bases. This CDR3 has 14 amino acids. V lost 6 bases to trimming and J lost 7 bases; unmatched junction nucleotides: 10. Germline values: CDR1 MNHEY, CDR2 SMNVEV (reference sequence). CDR3 sequence reads: CASSRLGEGNTQYF. In DNA form, the CDR3 reads TGTGCCAGCAGCCGCCTGGGGGAGGGAAATACGCAGTATTTT.

The rearrangement joins TRBV2 to TRBJ1-6; possibly TRBD1 for D (6 bases). The CDR3 has 13 residues. The germline CDR1 and CDR2 sequences are SNHLY and FYNNEI. The V gene lost 4 bases and the J gene lost 11 bases, with 12 bases spanning the gap. The CDR3 coding sequence is TGTGCCAGCAGTGGACAGGCGCTGCCACCCCTCCACTTT. This encodes CASSGQALPPLHF.

This chain connects TRBV18 to TRBJ1-3; maybe TRBD1 (5 bases). Trimming took off 6 bases at V and 0 bases at J, with 15 bases between the two ends. CDR3 length: 16 residues. The germline gives CDR1 KGHSH, CDR2 LQKENI. The CDR3, as DNA: TGTGCCAGCTCGGTGGGGCAGACGAGCTCTGGAAACACCATATATTTT. Translating it yields CASSVGQTSSGNTIYF.